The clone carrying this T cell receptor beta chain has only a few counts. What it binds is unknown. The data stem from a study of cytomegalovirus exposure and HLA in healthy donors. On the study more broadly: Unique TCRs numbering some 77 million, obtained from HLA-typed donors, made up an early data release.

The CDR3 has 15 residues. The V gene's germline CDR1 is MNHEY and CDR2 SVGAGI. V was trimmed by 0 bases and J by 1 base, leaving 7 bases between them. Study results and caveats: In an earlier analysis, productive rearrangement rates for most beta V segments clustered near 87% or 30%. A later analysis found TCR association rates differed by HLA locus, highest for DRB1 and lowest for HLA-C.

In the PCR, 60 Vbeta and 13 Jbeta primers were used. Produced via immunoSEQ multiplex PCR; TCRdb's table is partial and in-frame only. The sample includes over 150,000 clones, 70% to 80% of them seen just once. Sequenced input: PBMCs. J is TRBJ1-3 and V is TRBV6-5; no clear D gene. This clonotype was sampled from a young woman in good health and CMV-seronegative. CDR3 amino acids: CASSYSTGSGNTIYF. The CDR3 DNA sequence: TGTGCCAGCAGTTACTCGACTGGGTCTGGAAACACCATATATTTT.